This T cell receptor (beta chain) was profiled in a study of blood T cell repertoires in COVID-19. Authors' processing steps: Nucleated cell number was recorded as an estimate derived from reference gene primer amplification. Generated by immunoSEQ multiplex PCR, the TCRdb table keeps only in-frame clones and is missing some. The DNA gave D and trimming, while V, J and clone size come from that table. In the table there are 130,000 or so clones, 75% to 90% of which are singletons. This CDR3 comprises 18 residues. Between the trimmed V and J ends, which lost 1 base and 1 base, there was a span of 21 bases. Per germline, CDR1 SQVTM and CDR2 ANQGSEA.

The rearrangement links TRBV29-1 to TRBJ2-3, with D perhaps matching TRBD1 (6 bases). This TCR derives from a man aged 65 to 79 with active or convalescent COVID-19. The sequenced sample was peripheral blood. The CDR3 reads CSVEGGRTAVLGTDTQYF. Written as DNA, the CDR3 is TGCAGCGTTGAAGGGGGACGGACAGCCGTGCTCGGCACAGATACGCAGTATTTT.